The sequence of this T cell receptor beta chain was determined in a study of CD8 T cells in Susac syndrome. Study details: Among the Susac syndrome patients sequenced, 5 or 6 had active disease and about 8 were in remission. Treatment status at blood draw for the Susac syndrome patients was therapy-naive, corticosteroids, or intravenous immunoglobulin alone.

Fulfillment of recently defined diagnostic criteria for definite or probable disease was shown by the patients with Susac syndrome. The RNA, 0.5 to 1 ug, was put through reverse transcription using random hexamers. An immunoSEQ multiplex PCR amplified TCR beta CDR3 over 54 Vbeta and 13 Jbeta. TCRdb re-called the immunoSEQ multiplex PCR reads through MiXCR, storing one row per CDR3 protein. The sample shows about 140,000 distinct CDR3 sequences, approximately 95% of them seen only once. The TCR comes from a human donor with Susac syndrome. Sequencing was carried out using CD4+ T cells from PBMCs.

The CDR3 DNA follows: TGCGCCAGCAGCCGGGGGGGACTAGCGGGCTACAATGAGCAGTTCTTC. It encodes CASSRGGLAGYNEQFF. V is TRBV4-1 and J is TRBJ2-1, with 12 positions matching TRBD2. After removal of 4 bases from V and 3 bases from J, the junction contained 4 bases not matched to a gene. This CDR3 region has 16 residues. Germline CDR1 MGHRA, CDR2 YSYEKL.